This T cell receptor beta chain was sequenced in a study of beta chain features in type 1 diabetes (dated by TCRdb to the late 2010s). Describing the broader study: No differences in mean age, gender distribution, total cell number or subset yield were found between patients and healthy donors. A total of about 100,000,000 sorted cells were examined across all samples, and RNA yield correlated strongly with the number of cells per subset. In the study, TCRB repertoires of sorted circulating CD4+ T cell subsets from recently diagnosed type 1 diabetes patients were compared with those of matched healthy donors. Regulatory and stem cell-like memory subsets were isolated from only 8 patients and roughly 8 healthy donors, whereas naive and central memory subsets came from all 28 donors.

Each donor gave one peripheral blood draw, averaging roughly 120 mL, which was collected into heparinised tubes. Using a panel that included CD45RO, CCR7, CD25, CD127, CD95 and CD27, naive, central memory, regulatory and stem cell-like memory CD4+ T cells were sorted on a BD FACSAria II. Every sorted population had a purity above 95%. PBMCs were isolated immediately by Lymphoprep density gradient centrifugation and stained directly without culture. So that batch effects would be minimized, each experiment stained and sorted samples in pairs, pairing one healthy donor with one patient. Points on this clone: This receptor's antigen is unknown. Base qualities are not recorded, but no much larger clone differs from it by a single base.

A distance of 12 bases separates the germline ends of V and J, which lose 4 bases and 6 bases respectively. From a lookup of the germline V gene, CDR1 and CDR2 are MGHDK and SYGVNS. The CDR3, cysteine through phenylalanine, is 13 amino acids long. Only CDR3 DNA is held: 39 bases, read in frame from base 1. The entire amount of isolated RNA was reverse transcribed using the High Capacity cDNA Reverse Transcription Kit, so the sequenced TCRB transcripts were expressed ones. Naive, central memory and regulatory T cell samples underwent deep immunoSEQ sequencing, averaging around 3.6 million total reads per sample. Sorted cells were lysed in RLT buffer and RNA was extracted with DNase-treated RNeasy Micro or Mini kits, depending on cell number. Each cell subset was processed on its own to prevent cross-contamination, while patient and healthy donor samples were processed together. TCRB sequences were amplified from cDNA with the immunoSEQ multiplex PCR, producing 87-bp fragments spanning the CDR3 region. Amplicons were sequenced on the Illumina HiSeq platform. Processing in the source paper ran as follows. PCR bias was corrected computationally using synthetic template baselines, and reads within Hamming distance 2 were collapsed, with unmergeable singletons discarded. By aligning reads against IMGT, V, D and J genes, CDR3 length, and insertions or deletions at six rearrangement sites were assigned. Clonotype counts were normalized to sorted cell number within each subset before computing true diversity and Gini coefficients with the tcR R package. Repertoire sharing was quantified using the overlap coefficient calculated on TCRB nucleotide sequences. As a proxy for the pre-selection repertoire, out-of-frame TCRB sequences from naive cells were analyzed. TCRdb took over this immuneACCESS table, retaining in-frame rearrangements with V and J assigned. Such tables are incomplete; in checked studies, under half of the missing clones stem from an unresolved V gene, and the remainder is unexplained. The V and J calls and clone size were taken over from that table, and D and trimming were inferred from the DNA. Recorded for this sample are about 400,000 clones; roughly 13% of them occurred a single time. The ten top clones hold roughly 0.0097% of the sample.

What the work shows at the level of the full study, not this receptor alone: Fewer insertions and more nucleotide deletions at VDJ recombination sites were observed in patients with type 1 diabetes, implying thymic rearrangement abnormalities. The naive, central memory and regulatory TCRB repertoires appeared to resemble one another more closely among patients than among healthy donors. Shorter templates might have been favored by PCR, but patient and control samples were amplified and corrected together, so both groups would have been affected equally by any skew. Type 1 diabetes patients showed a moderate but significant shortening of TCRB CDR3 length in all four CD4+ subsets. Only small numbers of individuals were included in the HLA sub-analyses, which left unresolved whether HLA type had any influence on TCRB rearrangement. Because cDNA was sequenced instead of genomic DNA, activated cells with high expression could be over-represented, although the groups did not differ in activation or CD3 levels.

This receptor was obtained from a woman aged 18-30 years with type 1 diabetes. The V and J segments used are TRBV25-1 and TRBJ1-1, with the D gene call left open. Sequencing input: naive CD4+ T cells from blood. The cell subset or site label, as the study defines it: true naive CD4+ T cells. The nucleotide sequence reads TGTGCCAGCAGTGCTTATTTACTGGCTGAAGCTTTCTTT. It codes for CASSAYLLAEAFF.